This entry features one TCR beta chain sequence. Its cognate antigen has yet to be identified. One base away there is no much larger clone; base qualities are not given. The data were taken from a study of cytomegalovirus exposure and HLA in healthy donors (dated by TCRdb to 2016 to 2017). About the full investigation: According to an earlier analysis of 550 to 750 of the donors, roughly 180 million T cells yielded 90 million to 140 million unique TCR beta sequences and less than 300 Gb of sequence data. Roughly 5 DR-DQ haplotypes were handled as single units for association and clustering, since linkage in the cohort was strong. Besides the first cohort of roughly 640 subjects, a separate validation cohort made up of roughly 120 different subjects was used. HLA typing included class I and class II loci at four-digit resolution. Rather than drawing on any new phenotypic data, the later analysis identified candidate immune exposures from TCR beta sequences and the way those sequences occurred across donors. The genetic ancestry cluster associated with self-reported Caucasian donors included 81% of the roughly 400 genotyped donors. Across 398 genotyped donors of the cohort, an average of about 240,000 unique TCR beta nucleotide sequences per donor were sequenced, and roughly 17% of those sequences were non-productive. All discovery cohort repertoires had been generated on a single sequencing platform. In a later analysis, previously published TCR beta repertoires from some 640 donors were re-analyzed and high-resolution HLA genotyping was added so that TCR occurrence patterns could be studied. The number of typed donors differed by locus: about 620-640 for A, B, C, DRB1 and DQB1; 500 to 550 for DQA1; over 600 for DPA1; and some 450 for DPB1. The T cell repertoires of 550 to 850 subjects were profiled by immunosequencing and related to cytomegalovirus serostatus. A later genetic analysis used genome-wide SNP genotypes for about three fifths of the 666 donors, treating that subset as a discovery cohort. To predict cytomegalovirus infection status, the study brought together high-throughput TCR immunosequencing, statistical association of individual TCRs with disease status, and machine learning. The study was designed to test whether signatures of past pathogen exposure could be identified by cataloging public T cell receptors. Donor age, sex, ethnicity and CMV serostatus were compiled alongside the repertoire data. An earlier analysis of 587 of the donors used high-throughput TCR beta sequencing to judge whether each TCR beta V gene segment behaved as functional or pseudogenic. Approximately 310 gigabases of sequencing data and tens of millions of unique TCR sequences were included in an early release covering several hundred HLA-typed donors.

The library was obtained by the immunoSEQ multiplex PCR assay. For the multiplex PCR, a mixture combining 60 forward primers for TCR Vbeta segments and 13 reverse primers for TCR Jbeta segments was used. A multiplex PCR assay on genomic DNA amplified the CDR3 region of rearranged TCR beta genes. The amplified TCR beta libraries were sequenced on the Illumina HiSeq System as 87-base-pair reads. On the authors' methods: Across the 640 or so repertoires, a later analysis counted 80 million or so unique TCR beta chains, approximately 10 million of which were shared by at least two donors. To remove PCR and sequencing errors, raw reads were error-corrected and collapsed into unique sequences using a nearest-neighbor algorithm that merged closely related sequences. CDR3 sequences were aligned to IMGT reference sequences to assign V, D and J gene segments. For a sequence to be retained, a match of at least six nucleotides to both a V gene segment and a J gene segment was required. Rearrangements were classified as productive when the CDR3 lacked stop codons and remained in frame with V and J, and all other rearrangements were classified as non-productive. Following IMGT convention, CDR3 was defined as the stretch from the second conserved V-encoded cysteine to the conserved J-encoded phenylalanine. Sequences without an unambiguous match to a single V gene segment were excluded from the earlier analysis of almost 600 of the donors. In an earlier analysis of 587 of the donors, V segments were called functional above 56.7% productive rearrangements and were called segregating when the between-donor standard deviation exceeded 5%. To diagnose cytomegalovirus status from the catalog of TCR beta chain sequences, a statistical classification framework was built. In a later analysis, TCR nucleotide sequences were compared against IMGT/GENE-DB human TR gene sequences so that V and J genes could be assigned. In a later analysis, CDR3 sequences and most-parsimonious VDJ recombination scenarios were assigned using the TCRdist pipeline. A later analysis defined each TCR beta chain by its CDR3 amino acid sequence plus V-gene family, and excluded reads lacking a unique V-gene family. In a later analysis, around 650 highly shared, low-generation-probability nucleotide sequences were removed to address suspected cross-contamination and a sequencing artifact. In a later analysis, a clonal expansion index for each public chain was calculated from normalized within-repertoire ranks of inferred template counts. Generation probabilities in a later analysis came from a VDJ recombination model fitted to out-of-frame rearrangements, and those results were checked against IGoR. Hypergeometric tests were used in a later analysis to score TCR-TCR, TCR-HLA and TCR-CMV co-occurrence, with a repertoire-size bias correction applied to the TCR pairs. False discovery rates were estimated in a later analysis by permuting HLA or CMV assignments 20 times. In a later analysis, co-occurring TCRs were grouped with DBSCAN, and TCRdist sequence similarity was added when clustering was performed within HLA-allele-positive subsets. Co-occurrence clustering excluded repertoires with fewer than 30,000 or more than 120,000 public chains, plus five with anomalous nucleotide sharing. TCRdb provides this immuneACCESS table in a form limited to in-frame rearrangements. Some clones are lacking; in checked studies, under half of them reflect an unresolved V gene, and why the rest are absent is not known. V and J calls and clone size are copied from that table; D and trimming were computed from the DNA. Counted in this sample were about 180,000 clones; more than 60% of them appeared once. The ten largest clonotypes hold less than 1.5% of the sample.

In total, roughly 710 healthy bone marrow donors made up the cohort. At the time of sampling, all cohort members were nominally healthy, though unrecorded immune exposures were likely present. The donor tested CMV seronegative and was one of the 352 seronegative cohort members. A peripheral blood sample was collected from each donor, and TCR beta sequencing was performed on peripheral blood mononuclear cells. The Qiagen DNeasy Blood Extraction Kit was used to extract genomic DNA from the blood cell samples. What the work shows at the level of the full study, not this receptor alone: An earlier analysis of 587 of the donors showed that most TCR beta V segments appeared in productive rearrangements either about 87% or about 30% of the time, which broadly matched IMGT annotations. When HLA alleles, especially DR and DQ, strongly co-occurred, attributing TCR associations to individual alleles was difficult. A cluster of highly shared sequence variants was judged likely to be a technical artifact of the sequencing pipeline. Some IMGT-functional V segments, including TRBV6-2 and TRBV6-3, could not be told apart with the 87-base-pair reads, so those segments were excluded. Correlated functional status among segregating V segments might be attributable to linkage disequilibrium, but an unknown experimental factor could not be ruled out. According to the authors, the approach could potentially be generalized to other disease states and immunological phenotypes. In a later genetic analysis, a missense DCLRE1C variant was associated with V-gene and J-gene trimming of TCR beta chains, and the association was replicated in an independent cohort. In a later analysis, HLA-associated TCR beta chains showed more clonal expansion and lower generation probabilities than non-associated chains that were equally common. Most TCR sequences were observed very rarely across donors, whereas some public TCRs were present in many individuals. A few of the identified cytomegalovirus-associated TCR beta chains were confirmed in vitro to be specific for cytomegalovirus antigens. The cohort was sequenced for TCR beta chains only, and without alpha or paired-chain data the features that could be detected were limited. In a later analysis, most CMV-associated TCR beta chains were found to appear HLA-restricted, with HLA associations seemingly driven largely by CMV exposure. The presence/absence analyses assumed that sequencing depth was roughly uniform across donors, and that assumption may not be true. At a false discovery rate of 0.05, a later analysis linked fewer than 20,000 TCR beta sequences to specific HLA alleles. Because HLA typing was missing for some donors at each locus, association tests included only the typed subset. The study listed 164 TCR beta chains as associated with cytomegalovirus. A later analysis found that TCR association rates varied across HLA loci, with DRB1 alleles showing the most associated TCRs and HLA-C alleles the fewest. In a later analysis, several top co-occurrence clusters were reported to appear linked to parvovirus B19, influenza, CMV and Epstein-Barr virus. A further reported finding was that TCR beta sequences accurately predicted the HLA-A and HLA-B alleles for most subjects in the first cohort. In a later genetic analysis, fewer N-insertions in productive TCRs were reported among donors in an Asian-associated ancestry cluster than the roughly 700-donor mean. The classifier was reported to diagnose cytomegalovirus status with high specificity and sensitivity in both the original and validation cohorts. Because counts were too low, some 16 rarely observed V segments, including chromosome 9 orphons, were excluded from the earlier analysis of around 590 of the donors. Immune exposure information for the cohort was limited to CMV serostatus.

The V and J ends are trimmed by 0 bases and 1 base, leaving 16 bases between them. The CDR3 runs 17 residues from the cysteine to the phenylalanine. Only CDR3 DNA remains: 51 bases, in frame from the first base. For CDR1 and CDR2, the germline V gene (reference sequence) lists SGHKS and YYEKEE. The sequence derives from a man aged 18 to 35 in good health and CMV-seronegative. Sequencing input: PBMCs. The rearrangement joined TRBV5-5 to TRBJ1-1, with the identity of the D gene unclear. CDR3 sequence: CASSLARNARANTEAFF. Here is the DNA: TGTGCCAGCAGCTTGGCCAGGAATGCGCGGGCGAACACTGAAGCTTTCTTT.